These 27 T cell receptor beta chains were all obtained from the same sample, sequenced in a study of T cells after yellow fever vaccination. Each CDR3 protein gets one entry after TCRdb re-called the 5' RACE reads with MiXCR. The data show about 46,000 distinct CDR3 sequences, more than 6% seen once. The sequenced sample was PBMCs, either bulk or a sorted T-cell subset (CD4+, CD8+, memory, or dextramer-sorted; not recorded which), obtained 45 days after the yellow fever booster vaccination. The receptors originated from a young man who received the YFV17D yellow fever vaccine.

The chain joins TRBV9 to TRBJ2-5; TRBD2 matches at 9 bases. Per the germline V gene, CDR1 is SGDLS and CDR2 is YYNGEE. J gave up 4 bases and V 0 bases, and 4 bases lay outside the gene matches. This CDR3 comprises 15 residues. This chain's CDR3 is CASSVGSGRRETQYF. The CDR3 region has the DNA TGTGCCAGCAGCGTAGGTAGCGGGAGAAGAGAGACCCAGTACTTC.

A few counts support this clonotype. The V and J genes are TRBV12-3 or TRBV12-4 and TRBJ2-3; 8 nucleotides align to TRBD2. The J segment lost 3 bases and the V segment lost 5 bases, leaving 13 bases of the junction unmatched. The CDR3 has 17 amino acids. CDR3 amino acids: CASSTTLLAVVTDTQYF. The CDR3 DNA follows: TGTGCCAGCAGTACCACATTACTAGCGGTTGTAACAGATACGCAGTATTTT.

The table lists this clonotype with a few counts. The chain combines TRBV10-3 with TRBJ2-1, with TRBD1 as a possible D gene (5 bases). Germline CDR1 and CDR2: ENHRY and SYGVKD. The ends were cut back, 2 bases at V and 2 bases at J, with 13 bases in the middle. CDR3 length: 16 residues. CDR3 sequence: CAISEMAGSAYNEQFF. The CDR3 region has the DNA TGTGCCATCAGTGAGATGGCAGGGTCGGCCTACAATGAGCAGTTCTTC.

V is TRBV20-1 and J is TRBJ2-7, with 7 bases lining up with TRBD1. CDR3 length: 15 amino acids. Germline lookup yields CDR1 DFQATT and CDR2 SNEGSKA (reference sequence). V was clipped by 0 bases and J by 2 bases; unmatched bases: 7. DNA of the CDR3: TGCAGTGCTAGAGATGCCCGGGACAGACCCTACGAGCAGTACTTC. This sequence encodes CSARDARDRPYEQYF.

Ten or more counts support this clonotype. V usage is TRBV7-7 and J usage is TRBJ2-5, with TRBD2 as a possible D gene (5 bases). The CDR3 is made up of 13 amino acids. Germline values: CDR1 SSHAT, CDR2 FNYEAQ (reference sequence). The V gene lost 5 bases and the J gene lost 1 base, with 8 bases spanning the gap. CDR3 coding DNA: TGTGCCAGCAGCCGAGGGCGCCAAGAGACCCAGTACTTC. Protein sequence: CASSRGRQETQYF.

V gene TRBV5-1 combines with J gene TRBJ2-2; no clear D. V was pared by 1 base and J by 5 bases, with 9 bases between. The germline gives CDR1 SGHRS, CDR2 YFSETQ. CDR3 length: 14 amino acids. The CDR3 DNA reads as TGCGCCAGCAGCTTGACGGACGGGACCGGGGAGCTGTTTTTT. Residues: CASSLTDGTGELFF.

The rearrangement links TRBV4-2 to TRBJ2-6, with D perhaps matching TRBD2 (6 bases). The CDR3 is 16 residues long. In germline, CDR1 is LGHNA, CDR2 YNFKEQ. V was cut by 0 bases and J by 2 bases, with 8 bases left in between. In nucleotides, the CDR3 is TGTGCCAGCAGCCAAGATACGGGGGCTGGGGCCAACGTCCTGACTTTC. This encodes CASSQDTGAGANVLTF.

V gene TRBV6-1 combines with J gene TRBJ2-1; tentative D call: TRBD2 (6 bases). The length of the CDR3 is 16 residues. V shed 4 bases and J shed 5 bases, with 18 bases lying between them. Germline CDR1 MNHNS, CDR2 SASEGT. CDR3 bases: TGTGCCAGCAGTGTGCGGGGCCGAGGGTCAAACAATGAGCAGTTCTTC. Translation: CASSVRGRGSNNEQFF.

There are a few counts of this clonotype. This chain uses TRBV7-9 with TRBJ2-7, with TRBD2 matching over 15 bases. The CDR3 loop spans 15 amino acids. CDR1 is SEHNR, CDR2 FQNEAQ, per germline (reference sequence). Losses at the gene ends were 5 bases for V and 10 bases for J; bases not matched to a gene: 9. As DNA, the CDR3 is TGTGCCAGCAGCGCCGGGACTAGCGGGAGGTCCGTCCAGTACTTC. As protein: CASSAGTSGRSVQYF. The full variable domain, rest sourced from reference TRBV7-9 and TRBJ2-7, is DTGVSQNPRHKITKRGQNVTFRCDPISEHNRLYWYRQTLGQGPEFLTYFQNEAQLEKSRLLSDRFSAERPKGSFSTLEIQRTEQGDSAMYLCASSAGTSGRSVQYFGPGTRLTVT.

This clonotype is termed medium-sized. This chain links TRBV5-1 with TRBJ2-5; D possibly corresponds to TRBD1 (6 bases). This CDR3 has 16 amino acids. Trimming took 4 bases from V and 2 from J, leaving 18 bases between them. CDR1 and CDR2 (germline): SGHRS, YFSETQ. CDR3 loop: CASSLAPGTLQETQYF. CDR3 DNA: TGCGCCAGCAGCCTAGCCCCTGGGACACTTCAAGAGACCCAGTACTTC.

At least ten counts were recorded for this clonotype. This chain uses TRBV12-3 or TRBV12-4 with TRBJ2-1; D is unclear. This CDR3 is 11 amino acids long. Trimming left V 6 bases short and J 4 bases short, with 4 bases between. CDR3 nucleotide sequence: TGTGCCAGCAGCCTATACAATGAGCAGTTCTTC. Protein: CASSLYNEQFF.

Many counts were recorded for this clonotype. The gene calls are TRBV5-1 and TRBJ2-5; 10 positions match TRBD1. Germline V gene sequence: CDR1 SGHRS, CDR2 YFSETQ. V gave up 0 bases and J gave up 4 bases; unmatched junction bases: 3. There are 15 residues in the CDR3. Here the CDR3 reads CASSLAGTGVETQYF. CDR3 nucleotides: TGCGCCAGCAGCTTGGCCGGGACAGGGGTAGAGACCCAGTACTTC.

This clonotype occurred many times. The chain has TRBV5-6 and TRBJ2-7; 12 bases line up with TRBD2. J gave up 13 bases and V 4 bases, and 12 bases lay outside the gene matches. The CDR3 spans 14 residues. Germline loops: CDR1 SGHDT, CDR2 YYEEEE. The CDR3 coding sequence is TGTGCCAGCAGCACGACTAGCGGGAGCCCCATGGGATACTTC. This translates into CASSTTSGSPMGYF.

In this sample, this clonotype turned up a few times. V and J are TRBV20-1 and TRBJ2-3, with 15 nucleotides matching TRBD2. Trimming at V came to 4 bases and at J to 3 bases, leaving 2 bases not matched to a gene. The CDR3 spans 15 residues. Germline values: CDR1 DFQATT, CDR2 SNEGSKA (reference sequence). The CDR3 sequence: CSATGLAGGTDTQYF. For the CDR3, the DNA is TGCAGTGCTACGGGACTAGCGGGAGGAACAGATACGCAGTATTTT.

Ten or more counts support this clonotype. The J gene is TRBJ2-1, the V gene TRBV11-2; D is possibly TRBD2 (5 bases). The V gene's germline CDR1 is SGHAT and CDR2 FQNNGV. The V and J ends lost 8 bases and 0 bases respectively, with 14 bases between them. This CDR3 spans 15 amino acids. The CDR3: CASGWTASSYNEQFF. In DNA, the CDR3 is TGTGCCAGCGGCTGGACTGCGAGCTCCTACAATGAGCAGTTCTTC. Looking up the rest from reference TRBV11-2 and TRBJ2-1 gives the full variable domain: EAGVAQSPRYKIIEKRQSVAFWCNPISGHATLYWYQQILGQGPKLLIQFQNNGVVDDSQLPKDRFSAERLKGVDSTLKIQPAKLEDSAVYLCASGWTASSYNEQFFGPGTRLTVL.

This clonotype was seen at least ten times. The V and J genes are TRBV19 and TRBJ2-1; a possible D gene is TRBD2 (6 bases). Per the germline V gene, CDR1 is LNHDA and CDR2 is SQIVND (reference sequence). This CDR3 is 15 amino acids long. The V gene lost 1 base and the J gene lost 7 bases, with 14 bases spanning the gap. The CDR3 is CASSIGFGGMNEQFF. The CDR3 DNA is TGTGCCAGTAGTATAGGGTTTGGCGGGATGAATGAGCAGTTCTTC.

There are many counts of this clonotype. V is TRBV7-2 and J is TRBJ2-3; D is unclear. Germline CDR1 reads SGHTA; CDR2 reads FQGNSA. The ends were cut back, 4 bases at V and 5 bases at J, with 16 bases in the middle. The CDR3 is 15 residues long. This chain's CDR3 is CASSSPPLYKDTQYF. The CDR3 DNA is TGTGCCAGCAGCTCCCCCCCTTTGTATAAAGATACGCAGTATTTT.

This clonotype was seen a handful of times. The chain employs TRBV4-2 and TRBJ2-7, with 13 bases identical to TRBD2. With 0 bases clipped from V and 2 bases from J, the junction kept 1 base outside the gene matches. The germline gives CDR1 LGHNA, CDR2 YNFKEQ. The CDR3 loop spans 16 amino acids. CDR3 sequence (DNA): TGTGCCAGCAGCCAAGAAGGACTAGCGGGAGCCTACGAGCAGTACTTC. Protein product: CASSQEGLAGAYEQYF.

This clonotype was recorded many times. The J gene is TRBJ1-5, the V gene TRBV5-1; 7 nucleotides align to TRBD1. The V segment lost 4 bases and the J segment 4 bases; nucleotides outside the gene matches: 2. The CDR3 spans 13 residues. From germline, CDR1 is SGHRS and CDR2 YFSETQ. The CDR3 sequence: CASSIQGNQPQHF. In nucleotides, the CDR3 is TGCGCCAGCAGCATACAGGGGAATCAGCCCCAGCATTTT.

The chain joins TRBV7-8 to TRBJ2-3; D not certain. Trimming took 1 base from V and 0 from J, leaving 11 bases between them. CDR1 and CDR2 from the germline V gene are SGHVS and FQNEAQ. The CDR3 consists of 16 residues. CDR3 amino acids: CASSLGHLISTDTQYF. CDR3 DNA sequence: TGTGCCAGCAGCTTAGGCCACTTGATTAGCACAGATACGCAGTATTTT. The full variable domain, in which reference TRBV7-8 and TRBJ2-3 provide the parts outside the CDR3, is GAGVSQSPRYKVAKRGQDVALRCDPISGHVSLFWYQQALGQGPEFLTYFQNEAQLDKSGLPSDRFFAERPEGSVSTLKIQRTQQEDSAVYLCASSLGHLISTDTQYFGPGTRLTVL.

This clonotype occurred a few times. The CDR3 region is CSASVGSYNSPLHF. The CDR3 nucleotides are TGCAGTGCCAGCGTGGGCTCCTATAATTCACCCCTCCACTTT. The chain has TRBV20-1 and TRBJ1-6; D remains unclear. The CDR3 consists of 14 residues. V gave up 6 bases and J gave up 0 bases, with 9 bases separating them. CDR1 and CDR2 (germline): DFQATT, SNEGSKA (reference sequence).

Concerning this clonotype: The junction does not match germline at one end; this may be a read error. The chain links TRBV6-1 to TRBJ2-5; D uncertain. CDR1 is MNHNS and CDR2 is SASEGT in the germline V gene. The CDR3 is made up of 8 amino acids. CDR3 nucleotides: TGTGCCACCAGGACGTTGGACTTC. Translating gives CATRTLDF.

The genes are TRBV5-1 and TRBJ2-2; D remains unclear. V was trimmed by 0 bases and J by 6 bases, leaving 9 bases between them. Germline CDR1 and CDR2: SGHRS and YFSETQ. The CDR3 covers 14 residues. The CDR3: CASSLDSQPGELFF. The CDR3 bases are TGCGCCAGCAGCTTGGACTCGCAGCCCGGGGAGCTGTTTTTT.

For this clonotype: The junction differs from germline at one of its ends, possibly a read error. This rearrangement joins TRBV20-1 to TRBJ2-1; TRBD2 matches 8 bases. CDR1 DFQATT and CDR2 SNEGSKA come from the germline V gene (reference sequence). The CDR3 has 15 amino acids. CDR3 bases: TGCAGTTCTAGTCCAGCGGGAGTCTGGTACAATGAGCAGTTCTTC. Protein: CSSSPAGVWYNEQFF.

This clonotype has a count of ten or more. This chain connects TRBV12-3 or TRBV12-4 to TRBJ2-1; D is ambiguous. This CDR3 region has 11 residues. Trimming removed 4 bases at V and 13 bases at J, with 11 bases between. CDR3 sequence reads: CASSSSSIQFF. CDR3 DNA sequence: TGTGCCAGCAGTTCTTCTTCTATACAGTTCTTC.

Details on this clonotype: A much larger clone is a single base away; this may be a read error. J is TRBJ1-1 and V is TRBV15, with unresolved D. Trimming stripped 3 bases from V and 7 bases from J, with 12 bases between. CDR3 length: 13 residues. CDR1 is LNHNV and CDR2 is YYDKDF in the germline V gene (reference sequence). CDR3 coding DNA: TGTGCCACCAGCAGCCTCGGTAGTGGTGAAGCTTTCTTT. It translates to CATSSLGSGEAFF.

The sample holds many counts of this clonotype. The DNA for the CDR3 is TGTGCCAGCCGGCCTTGGGCGGAGGGAACCGGGGAGCTGTTTTTT. Translating it yields CASRPWAEGTGELFF. The chain is built from TRBV27 and TRBJ2-2, with a possible D match to TRBD2 (6 bases). This CDR3 is 15 amino acids long. Trimming pared 8 bases from V and 5 bases from J, leaving 18 bases between. Germline values: CDR1 MNHEY, CDR2 SMNVEV (reference sequence).